This T cell receptor (beta chain) was profiled in a study of T cells in Graves' hyperthyroidism and ophthalmopathy. TCR beta CDR3 sequences were amplified from RNA transcripts. First-round RT-PCR of the TCR CDR3 relied on the HTBI primer set. TCRdb reprocessed the multiplex PCR reads with MiXCR, giving one entry per CDR3 protein. In the table there are around 360,000 distinct CDR3 sequences, approximately 14% of which are singletons. This clonotype showed up many times. This sequence was found in a woman in her fifties or sixties with Graves' ophthalmopathy. Sequenced material: blood.

The CDR3 sequence is CASSADRGRNQPQHF. The CDR3 DNA reads as TGTGCCAGCAGCGCGGACAGGGGGCGAAATCAGCCCCAGCATTTT. V gene TRBV7-2 combines with J gene TRBJ1-5, with TRBD1 matching over 11 bases. V lost 5 bases and J lost 4; bases outside the gene matches: 4. There are 15 residues in the CDR3. Germline V gene lookup returns CDR1 SGHTA and CDR2 FQGNSA.